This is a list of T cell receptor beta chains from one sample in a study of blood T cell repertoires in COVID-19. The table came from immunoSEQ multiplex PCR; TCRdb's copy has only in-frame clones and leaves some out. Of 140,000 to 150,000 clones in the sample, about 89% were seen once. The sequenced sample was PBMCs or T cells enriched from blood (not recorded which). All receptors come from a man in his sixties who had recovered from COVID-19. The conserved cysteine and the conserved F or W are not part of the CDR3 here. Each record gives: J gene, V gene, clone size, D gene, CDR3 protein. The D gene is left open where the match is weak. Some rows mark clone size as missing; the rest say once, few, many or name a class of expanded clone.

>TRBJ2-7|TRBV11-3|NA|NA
ASSLGRPRAEQY
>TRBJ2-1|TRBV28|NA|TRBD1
ASRPEPGTGGKSSYNEQF
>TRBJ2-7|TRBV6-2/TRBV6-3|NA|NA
ASSPGNPYEQY
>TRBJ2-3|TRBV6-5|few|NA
ASSYGEGGGDTQY
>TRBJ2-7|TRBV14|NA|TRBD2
ASSGSGSAGYEQY
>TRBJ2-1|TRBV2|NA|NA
ASSTRGGAWNEQF
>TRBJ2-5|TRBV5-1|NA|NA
ASSGSLQETQY
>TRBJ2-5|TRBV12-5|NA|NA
ASGFGVGETQY
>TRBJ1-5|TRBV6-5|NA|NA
ASSYAGGNQPQH
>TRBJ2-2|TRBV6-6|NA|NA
ASSSAGTQNTGELF